Listed here are 19 T cell receptor beta chains from one sample, sequenced in a study of blood T cell repertoires in COVID-19. Libraries were prepared by immunoSEQ multiplex PCR; TCRdb keeps only in-frame clonotypes and omits some of them. This sample yields about 250,000 clones, of which roughly 80% are seen a single time; around 3.7% belongs to the top ten. The specimen was PBMCs or T cells enriched from blood (not recorded which). These receptors all stem from a man aged 45-60 years who had recovered from COVID-19.

The chain joins TRBV19 to TRBJ1-2; D is unresolved. The CDR3 contains 15 residues. The germline V gene encodes CDR1 LNHDA and CDR2 SQIVND (reference sequence). Deletions cut 0 bases from V and 1 base from J, with 9 bases between. CDR3 sequence (DNA): TGTGCCAGTAGTATAGATACGAGAATTAACTATGGCTACACCTTC. It encodes CASSIDTRINYGYTF.

The V gene is TRBV6-5, the J gene TRBJ2-2; D might be TRBD2 (6 bases). Germline CDR1 reads MNHEY; CDR2 reads SVGAGI. This CDR3 has 14 residues. The CDR3 sequence is CATIGGTNTGELFF. The CDR3 DNA sequence: TGTGCGACAATAGGAGGGACGAACACCGGGGAGCTGTTTTTT.

On this clone itself: The same CDR3 also results from other DNA sequences found in this sample. DNA for the CDR3: TGTGCCTGGAGCAGTTCTGGGGCCAACGTCCTGACTTTC. This sequence encodes CAWSSSGANVLTF. This chain joins TRBV30 and TRBJ2-6; D not resolved. Germline V gene data show CDR1 as GTSNPN and CDR2 as SVGIG (reference sequence). This CDR3 has 13 amino acids. With 3 bases removed from V and 1 base from J, the gap between germline ends came to 4 bases.

The V call is TRBV6-2 or TRBV6-3, the J call TRBJ2-7; 10 bases line up with TRBD2. The CDR3 totals 18 residues. V shed 4 bases and J 3 bases; nucleotides not matched to a gene: 15. CDR1 is MNHEY, CDR2 SVGEGT, per germline. The CDR3 is CASSFRTGDSGRIYEQYF. As DNA, the CDR3 is TGTGCCAGCAGTTTCCGGACAGGCGATAGCGGGAGGATCTACGAGCAGTACTTC.

Only one count was recorded for this clone. This sample includes further DNA sequences coding for the same CDR3. The chain links TRBV5-5 to TRBJ2-7, with 7 bases lining up with TRBD2. Germline V gene lookup returns CDR1 SGHKS and CDR2 YYEKEE (reference sequence). V dropped 5 bases and J dropped 2; count of bases not matched to a gene: 7. The CDR3 has 14 amino acids. The CDR3 DNA is TGTGCCAGCAGTTCTACGGGGGGTCCCTACGAGCAGTACTTC. Protein: CASSSTGGPYEQYF.

V gene TRBV7-6 combines with J gene TRBJ1-6; the match to TRBD1 covers 12 bases. This CDR3 region has 15 residues. Germline V lookup: CDR1 SGHVS, CDR2 FNYEAQ. Germline trimming cut 5 bases from V and 10 bases from J; bases unmatched to any gene: 6. DNA for the CDR3: TGTGCCAGCAGCCTAAGGGACAGGGGGCAGTCACCCCTCCACTTT. Protein product: CASSLRDRGQSPLHF.

The chain is built from TRBV25-1 and TRBJ2-5; 10 nucleotides agree with TRBD2. This CDR3 contains 16 residues. Looked up from germline, CDR1 is MGHDK and CDR2 is SYGVNS. The V and J ends lost 6 bases and 5 bases, in that order; junction bases with no gene match: 12. The CDR3 is CASSLWSGGARETQYF. The CDR3 region has the DNA TGTGCCAGCAGCCTCTGGAGCGGGGGGGCCCGGGAGACCCAGTACTTC.

This chain connects TRBV5-8 to TRBJ2-5; D not resolved. From germline, CDR1 is SGHTS and CDR2 YDEGEE. V dropped 3 bases and J dropped 1 base, with 10 bases sitting between them. This CDR3 is 14 amino acids long. CDR3 bases: TGTGCCAGCAGCTCGCCAGGTTTCCAAGAGACCCAGTACTTC. This sequence encodes CASSSPGFQETQYF. Full variable domain (rest looked up from reference TRBV5-8 and TRBJ2-5): EAGVTQSPTHLIKTRGQQATLRCSPISGHTSVYWYQQALGLGLQFLLWYDEGEERNRGNFPPRFSGRQFPNYSSELNVNALELEDSALYLCASSSPGFQETQYFGPGTRLLVL.

The J gene is TRBJ2-5, the V gene TRBV5-1; 8 positions agree with TRBD1. In germline, CDR1 is SGHRS, CDR2 YFSETQ. Losses at the gene ends were 1 base for V and 4 bases for J; bases not matched to a gene: 6. The CDR3 loop spans 15 amino acids. The CDR3 loop is CASSLSQGAPETQYF. The CDR3 coding sequence is TGCGCCAGCAGCTTGTCCCAGGGGGCACCAGAGACCCAGTACTTC.

This clone was picked up a small number of times. The chain couples TRBV20-1 to TRBJ1-2; D is undetermined. From germline, CDR1 is DFQATT and CDR2 SNEGSKA (reference sequence). The CDR3 is made up of 8 amino acids. The CDR3 loop is CSVDGYTF. As DNA, the CDR3 is TGCAGCGTTGATGGCTACACCTTC.

The chain carries TRBV6-1 and TRBJ1-6; the D is unclear. V dropped 0 bases and J dropped 5 bases, with 8 bases sitting between them. Germline CDR1 and CDR2: MNHNS and SASEGT. The CDR3 totals 15 residues. The CDR3 spells CASSEAWRDNSPLHF. CDR3 DNA sequence: TGTGCCAGCAGTGAAGCGTGGAGGGATAATTCACCCCTCCACTTT.

The CDR3 reads CASSYGGGGTEAFF. The CDR3 bases are TGTGCCAGCAGTTACGGGGGCGGGGGCACTGAAGCTTTCTTT. The rearrangement joins TRBV6-5 to TRBJ1-1; D possibly corresponds to TRBD1 (6 bases). Germline values: CDR1 MNHEY, CDR2 SVGAGI. This CDR3 spans 14 amino acids. Trimming cost V 2 bases and J 4 bases, with 11 bases left between them.

There are a few counts of this clone. This chain connects TRBV6-5 to TRBJ1-2; D call uncertain. From germline, CDR1 is MNHEY and CDR2 SVGAGI. CDR3 size: 11 residues. V shed 2 bases and J shed 8 bases, with 6 bases lying between them. The CDR3 loop reads CASSYGRGYTF. The CDR3 coding sequence is TGTGCCAGCAGTTACGGGCGAGGCTACACCTTC.

The chain has TRBV4-2 and TRBJ2-3; TRBD1 might be the D (5 bases). Looked up from germline, CDR1 is LGHNA and CDR2 is YNFKEQ. The V end was cut by 4 bases, the J end by 2 bases, with 10 bases between. CDR3 length equals 14 residues. CDR3 nucleotides: TGTGCCAGCAGCCCCAGACAGCTCACAGATACGCAGTATTTT. Protein: CASSPRQLTDTQYF.

The V call is TRBV4-1, the J call TRBJ1-3, with D possibly matching TRBD1 (5 bases). V was shortened by 3 bases and J by 4 bases, with 19 bases between the two germline ends. This CDR3 comprises 17 residues. Germline CDR1 and CDR2: MGHRA and YSYEKL. The CDR3 sequence is CASSHSRDKGFGNTIYF. CDR3 sequence (DNA): TGCGCCAGCAGCCATTCACGCGATAAGGGGTTCGGAAACACCATATATTTT.

This clone was seen only once. The J gene is TRBJ1-6, the V gene TRBV6-5; 7 bases fit TRBD1. Germline V gene data show CDR1 as MNHEY and CDR2 as SVGAGI. The V segment lost 5 bases and the J segment 7 bases; nucleotides outside the gene matches: 8. The CDR3 contains 15 residues. CDR3 amino acids: CASSNLGQQNSPLHF. The CDR3 nucleotides are TGTGCCAGCAGTAACCTGGGACAGCAGAATTCACCCCTCCACTTT.

This rearrangement joins TRBV7-2 to TRBJ2-7, with D hard to call. The V end lost 1 base, the J end lost 5 bases, and 6 bases lay between the germline ends. The CDR3 length is 12 residues. CDR1 and CDR2 from the germline V gene are SGHTA and FQGNSA. CDR3 amino acids: CASSLDTDEQYF. In DNA, the CDR3 is TGTGCCAGCAGCTTAGATACGGACGAGCAGTACTTC.

The chain joins TRBV9 to TRBJ1-3; a possible D gene is TRBD1 (6 bases). Germline V gene sequence: CDR1 SGDLS, CDR2 YYNGEE. The CDR3 covers 18 residues. The V and J ends lost 3 bases and 0 bases respectively, with 19 bases between them. In DNA form, the CDR3 reads TGTGCCAGCAGCGCCTTGGGGGGCGGGGGTCTCTCTGGAAACACCATATATTTT. Amino acid sequence: CASSALGGGGLSGNTIYF.

CDR3 DNA sequence: TGTGCCAGCAGTTTATCCGGGACAGGGGAAGACGAGCAGTACTTC. Amino acid sequence: CASSLSGTGEDEQYF. The chain combines TRBV28 with TRBJ2-7; 10 nucleotides agree with TRBD1. The germline V gene has CDR1 MDHEN and CDR2 SYDVKM. The CDR3 spans 15 residues. Unmatched junction bases numbered 5, after V lost 1 base and J lost 5 bases.